This T cell receptor (beta chain) was obtained from a study of blood T cells in healthy people across ages (dated by TCRdb to the mid-2010s). In terms of the full investigation: In model experiments, roughly one uniquely barcoded TCR beta cDNA molecule per two T cells was captured by template switching. The study measured age-related changes in TCR beta repertoire diversity using deep sequencing normalized with unique cDNA molecular identifiers. The donors were divided into four age groups: young (average approximately 17 years), middle-aged (about 39), aged (around 59) and long-lived (roughly 82). To avoid experimental bias, donors of different ages were distributed randomly across sequencing lanes. The study analyzed two additional independent replicas of 1 million unique cDNA reads from the same blood draw for two donors, one aged 18 to 29 and one aged 80 or older. Results and caveats for the whole study, not just this receptor: Total diversity estimates from one million sequenced T cells were considered lower bounds and underestimates. The long-lived group showed more naive CD4+ T cells, fewer expanded clones and increased TCR diversity than the aged group, suggesting age selection. Observed TCR beta diversity per million T cells fell roughly linearly with age, and a significant reduction was already apparent by age around 40. Because the CMV infection status of the donors was unknown, age-related changes in expanded clonotypes may potentially have been confounded. Since profiling was done on bulk unsorted PBMCs, naive and antigen-experienced compartments could not be conclusively compared. The percentage of naive T cells measured by flow cytometry correlated strongly with observed TCR beta diversity.

Relative to germline, V is 0 bases shorter and J is 5 bases shorter, with 8 bases between their ends. The CDR3 sequence holds 13 residues, the cysteine and phenylalanine included. Only the CDR3 DNA is retained, 39 bases long and in frame from the first base. CDR1 is given as LGHNA and CDR2 as YNFKEQ, both from the germline V gene. Library creation used 5' RACE. Instrument used: Illumina HiSeq 2500. The second PCR ran for about 6 to 12 cycles and used a J-beta primer mix along with a sample-barcoded 5' primer. Each TCR beta cDNA molecule received a unique molecular identifier from a template-switch 5' adaptor carrying 12 random nucleotides. At least 2.5 million CDR3-containing paired-end reads were obtained from each sample. First-strand cDNA was synthesized from all RNA with the Mint cDNA synthesis kit, primed by a TRBC-specific oligonucleotide. Following uracil-DNA glycosylase treatment, all cDNA underwent a first 18-cycle PCR with the universal primers M1SS and BC2_uni_R. The paper's processing steps were these. Each sample was normalized by randomly selecting 1 million high-quality reads, each carrying a distinct molecular identifier. Instead of being binned into consensus sequences, reads that shared molecular identifiers were thrown out. MiTCR, run with a Q25 quality threshold and the strictest error-elimination algorithm, handled CDR3 identification, clonotype clustering and error correction. Lower-bound total TCR beta diversity was estimated with a nonparametric unseen species model using Euler transformation. Clones were called with MiXCR by TCRdb after fastp trimmed the public reads at Q25, and only in-frame beta chains were retained. Rows matching on CDR3 protein sequence are summarized as one entry with the most common DNA and genes. V and J calls and clone size were set by TCRdb, not the authors. The table for this sample lists under 2,000,000 distinct CDR3 sequences; roughly 50% of them were counted only once. The ten largest account for about 2.1% of the sample.

In regard to this clonotype: Its antigen is still unknown. No much larger clonotype is one base removed from it; base qualities were not supplied.

The donors were 40 or so Caucasian individuals from Russia, aged roughly 6 to 95 years, who were systemically healthy. Roughly 9 milliliters of peripheral blood were drawn from each donor into EDTA-treated Vacutainer tubes. PBMCs were isolated by Ficoll-Paque density-gradient centrifugation, with at least 6 million obtained per sample. Trizol reagent was used to extract total RNA from PBMCs, with at least 5.5 micrograms per sample. Naive CD45RAhigh/CD27high T cell percentages were measured by flow cytometry on a PBMC aliquot from every donor. The sequence came from a woman in her thirties or forties in good health. The sequence is built from TRBV4-2 and TRBJ2-7; no confident D gene assignment can be made. The specimen was blood. The nucleotide sequence is given as TGTGCCAGCAGCCAAGATACTGGACACGAGCAGTACTTC. Translated, this gives CASSQDTGHEQYF.